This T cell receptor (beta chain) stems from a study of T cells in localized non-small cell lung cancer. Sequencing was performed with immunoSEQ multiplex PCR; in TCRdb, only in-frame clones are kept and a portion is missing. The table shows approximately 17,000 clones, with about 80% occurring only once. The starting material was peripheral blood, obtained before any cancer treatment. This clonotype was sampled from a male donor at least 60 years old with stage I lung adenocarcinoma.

CDR3 residues: CASRRRDTDTQYF. DNA for the CDR3: TGTGCCAGCAGGAGGCGGGACACAGATACGCAGTATTTT. This chain joins TRBV2 and TRBJ2-3; D may be TRBD2 (6 bases). This CDR3 spans 13 amino acids. Trimming left V 6 bases short and J 2 bases short, with 9 bases between. From germline, CDR1 is SNHLY and CDR2 FYNNEI.